In its sample, the clone carrying this T cell receptor (beta chain) was seen once. Its antigen remains unknown. The data were taken from a study of CD8+ T cells in alopecia areata. At the level of the study: Tofacitinib dosing lasted 6 to 18 months, which was then followed by 6 months off drug.

After isolation, RNA underwent reverse transcription to generate cDNA as the sequencing template. Profiling relied on immunoSEQ multiplex PCR, and the TCRdb table lists in-frame clones only, not all of them. The sample lists about 69,000 clones; approximately 61% were seen once. The germline V gene has CDR1 SGHRS and CDR2 YFSETQ. V was cut by 0 bases and J by 7 bases, with 13 bases left in between. The CDR3 is made up of 14 amino acids. Using a FACSAria, the CD4+ and CD8+ T cells were sorted from the PBMCs. Broader study findings: Clonality in lesional scalp, especially alopecia totalis/universalis, exceeded that of normal scalp.

The chain links TRBV5-1 to TRBJ1-2; unclear D gene. The sequencing here drew on CD8+ T cells sorted from blood, taken at week 0. The source of this sequence is a human donor with alopecia areata. In nucleotides, the CDR3 is TGCGCCAGCAGCTTGGATCCGGGAAAAGCTGGCTACACCTTC. Amino acids: CASSLDPGKAGYTF.